In this sample, the clone carrying this T cell receptor beta chain turned up many times. Time point here: persistent/refractory GD, antithyroid drugs over 5 years with positive TRAb. Construction of the TCR library relied on RNA isolated from PBMCs. The sample is drawn from a study of regulatory T cells in long-lasting Graves disease. Library construction for TCR beta used iRepertoire HTBI primers and Arm-PCR of CDR3 regions. TCRdb re-called the multiplex PCR reads through MiXCR, storing one row per CDR3 protein. The sample holds fewer than 450,000 distinct CDR3 sequences, about 25% seen once. V gave up 0 bases and J gave up 7 bases, with 15 bases separating them. This CDR3 spans 15 amino acids. Germline V gives CDR1 MNHEY, CDR2 SMNVEV (reference sequence).

This rearrangement joins TRBV27 to TRBJ1-2; the D gene is possibly TRBD1 (6 bases). This sample comprised peripheral blood mononuclear cells (PBMCs), obtained when the disease was refractory, from a patient treated with antithyroid drugs. The receptor was isolated from a female donor with Graves disease. The CDR3 bases are TGTGCCAGCAGTTTATCGGGGGGGCGAAGGAGTGGCTACACCTTC. Protein sequence: CASSLSGGRRSGYTF.